What follows are 10 T cell receptor beta chains derived from one specimen sequenced in a study of cytomegalovirus exposure and HLA in healthy donors. A multiplex PCR was run with 60 Vbeta primers and 13 Jbeta primers. Libraries were prepared by immunoSEQ multiplex PCR; TCRdb keeps only in-frame clonotypes and omits some of them. The data hold 200,000 to 250,000 clones, with roughly 80% observed a single time. What was sequenced was PBMCs. The receptors here all came from a woman aged 40 to 50 in good health and CMV-seropositive.

This chain connects TRBV30 to TRBJ2-5, with D possibly matching TRBD2 (5 bases). The DNA end favors TRBJ2-7, so the J call may be wrong. There are 18 residues in the CDR3. Germline CDR1 is GTSNPN and CDR2 is SVGIG (reference sequence). This CDR3 is CAWSVPPLRGIYPYEQYF. The DNA for the CDR3 is TGTGCCTGGAGTGTACCTCCCCTGAGAGGGATTTATCCCTACGAGCAGTACTTC.

V and J are TRBV9 and TRBJ1-1, with TRBD1 matching over 7 bases. The CDR3 is 16 amino acids. V was pared by 0 bases and J by 1 base, with 6 bases of the junction left unmatched. The germline CDR1 and CDR2 sequences are SGDLS and YYNGEE. CDR3 DNA sequence: TGTGCCAGCAGCGTAGCCGGGACAGCCTCGAACACTGAAGCTTTCTTT. Protein sequence: CASSVAGTASNTEAFF.

This clone was counted a single time. The gene calls are TRBV4-1 and TRBJ1-2; D perhaps matches TRBD1 (5 bases). Germline V lookup: CDR1 MGHRA, CDR2 YSYEKL. This CDR3 spans 16 amino acids. Trimming pared 1 base from V and 0 bases from J, leaving 12 bases between. CDR3 loop: CASSQGRQYTNYGYTF. CDR3 in DNA: TGCGCCAGCAGCCAAGGCCGACAGTATACTAACTATGGCTACACCTTC.

The rearrangement links TRBV6-4 to TRBJ1-5; tentative D call: TRBD1 (5 bases). The CDR3 covers 13 residues. V shed 6 bases and J shed 5 bases, with 11 bases lying between them. Germline values: CDR1 MRHNA, CDR2 SNTAGT. The CDR3 region is CASRTKGHQPQHF. The CDR3 DNA is TGTGCCAGCAGGACCAAGGGGCATCAGCCCCAGCATTTT.

This chain uses TRBV4-2 with TRBJ1-6; perhaps TRBD1 as D (5 bases). The CDR3 is 16 residues long. Trimming stripped 0 bases from V and 9 bases from J, with 15 bases between. Germline CDR1 LGHNA, CDR2 YNFKEQ. CDR3 DNA: TGTGCCAGCAGCCAAGATCGTCGGGGGGTACTTTCACCCCTCCACTTT. Translation: CASSQDRRGVLSPLHF.

The rearrangement uses TRBV5-6 and TRBJ1-5; unclear D gene. The germline V and J ends were trimmed by 3 bases and 8 bases, with 15 bases remaining between them. Germline V lookup: CDR1 SGHDT, CDR2 YYEEEE. The CDR3 runs 14 residues. This CDR3 is CASSSGITIKPQHF. The CDR3 region has the DNA TGTGCCAGCAGCTCCGGGATCACTATCAAGCCCCAGCATTTT.

The chain uses TRBV19 and TRBJ2-7; TRBD2 is a possible D gene (7 bases). V was trimmed by 6 bases and J by 9 bases, leaving 24 bases between them. Germline CDR1 LNHDA, CDR2 SQIVND (reference sequence). The CDR3 has 15 residues. The CDR3 protein is CASSEGGVGGIGQYF. The CDR3, as DNA: TGTGCCAGTAGCGAGGGGGGGGTTGGCGGCATAGGGCAGTACTTC.

There are a few counts of this clone. The J gene is TRBJ2-3, the V gene TRBV10-3; D perhaps matches TRBD2 (6 bases). Trimming removed 7 bases at V and 1 base at J, with 12 bases between. The CDR3 is 14 residues long. From germline, CDR1 is ENHRY and CDR2 SYGVKD. CDR3 DNA sequence: TGTGCCATCAAAAGGCGGGACCGCACAGATACGCAGTATTTT. Translation: CAIKRRDRTDTQYF.

The gene calls are TRBV29-1 and TRBJ2-7; possible D gene TRBD2, 6 bases. The CDR3 extends over 15 amino acids. Between the trimmed V and J ends, which lost 0 bases and 3 bases, there was a span of 15 bases. Germline V CDR1 and CDR2: SQVTM, ANQGSEA. CDR3 in amino acids: CSVEDHRQGLYEQYF. In DNA, the CDR3 is TGCAGCGTTGAAGATCATCGGCAGGGACTCTACGAGCAGTACTTC.

The chain recombines TRBV6-1 with TRBJ2-1; TRBD2 is a possible D gene (5 bases). This CDR3 comprises 14 residues. Germline V gene lookup returns CDR1 MNHNS and CDR2 SASEGT. Trimming cost V 5 bases and J 4 bases, with 12 bases left between them. The CDR3 sequence is CASSFRTLYNEQFF. The CDR3 bases are TGTGCCAGCAGTTTTAGGACTTTATACAATGAGCAGTTCTTC.